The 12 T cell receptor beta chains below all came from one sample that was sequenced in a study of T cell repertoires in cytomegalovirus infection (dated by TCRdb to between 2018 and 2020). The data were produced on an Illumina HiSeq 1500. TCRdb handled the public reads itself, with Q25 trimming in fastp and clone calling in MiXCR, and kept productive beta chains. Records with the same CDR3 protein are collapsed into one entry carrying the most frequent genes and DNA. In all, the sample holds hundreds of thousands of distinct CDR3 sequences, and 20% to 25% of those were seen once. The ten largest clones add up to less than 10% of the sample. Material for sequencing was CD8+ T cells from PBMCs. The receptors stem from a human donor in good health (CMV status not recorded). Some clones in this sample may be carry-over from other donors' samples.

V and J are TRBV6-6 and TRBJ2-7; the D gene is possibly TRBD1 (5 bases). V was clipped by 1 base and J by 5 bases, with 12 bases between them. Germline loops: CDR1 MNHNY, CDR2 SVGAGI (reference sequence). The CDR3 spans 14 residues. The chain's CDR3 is CASSYLGPPHEQYV. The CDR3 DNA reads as TGTGCCAGCAGTTACTTGGGGCCTCCTCACGAGCAGTACGTC.

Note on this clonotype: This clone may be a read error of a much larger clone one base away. The CDR3 spells CSSSFASQGYNEQFF. CDR3 bases: TGTTCCAGCAGCTTCGCTAGCCAGGGGTACAATGAGCAGTTCTTC. The chain is built from TRBV7-2 and TRBJ2-1, with a possible D match to TRBD1 (6 bases). Germline assignment: CDR1 SGHTA and CDR2 FQGNSA. This CDR3 region has 15 residues.

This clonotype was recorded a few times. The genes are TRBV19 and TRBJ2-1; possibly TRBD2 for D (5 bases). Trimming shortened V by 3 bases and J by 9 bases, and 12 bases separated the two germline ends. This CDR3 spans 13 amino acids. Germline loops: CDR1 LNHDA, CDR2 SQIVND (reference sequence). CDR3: CASSITVLGEQFF. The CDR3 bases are TGTGCCAGTAGTATCACAGTACTAGGTGAGCAGTTCTTC.

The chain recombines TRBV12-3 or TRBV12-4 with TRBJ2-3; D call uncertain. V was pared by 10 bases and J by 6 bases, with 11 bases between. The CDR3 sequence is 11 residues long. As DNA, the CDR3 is TGTGCCACCAAGGAAGGGGATACGCAGTATTTT. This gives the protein CATKEGDTQYF.

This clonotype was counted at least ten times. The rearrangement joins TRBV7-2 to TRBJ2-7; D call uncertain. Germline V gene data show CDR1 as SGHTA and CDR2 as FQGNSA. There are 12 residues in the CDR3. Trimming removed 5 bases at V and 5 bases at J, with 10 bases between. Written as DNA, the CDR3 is TGTGCCAGCAGCGGAGTTGGGCACGAGCAGTACTTC. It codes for CASSGVGHEQYF.

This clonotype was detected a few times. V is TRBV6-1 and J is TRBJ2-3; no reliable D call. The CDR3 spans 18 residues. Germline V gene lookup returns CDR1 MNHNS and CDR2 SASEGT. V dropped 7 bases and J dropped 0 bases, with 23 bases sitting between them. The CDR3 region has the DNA TGTGCCAGCACCCCCCGGAAGGTTCGCCCGACTAGCACAGATACGCAGTATTTT. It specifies CASTPRKVRPTSTDTQYF.

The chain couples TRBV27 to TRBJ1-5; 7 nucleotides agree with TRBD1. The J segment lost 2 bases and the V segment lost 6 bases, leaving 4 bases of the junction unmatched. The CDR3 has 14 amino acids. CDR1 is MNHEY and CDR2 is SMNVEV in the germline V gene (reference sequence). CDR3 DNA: TGTGCCAGCAGGATCACAGGGGGCAATCAGCCCCAGCATTTT. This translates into CASRITGGNQPQHF.

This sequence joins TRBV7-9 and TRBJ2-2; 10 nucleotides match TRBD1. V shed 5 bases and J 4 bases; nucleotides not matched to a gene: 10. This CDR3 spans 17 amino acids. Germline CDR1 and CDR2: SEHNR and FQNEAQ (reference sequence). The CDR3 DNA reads TGTGCCAGCAGCCAGACTCCGGGACAGGGGCTCACCGGGGAGCTGTTTTTT. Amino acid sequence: CASSQTPGQGLTGELFF.

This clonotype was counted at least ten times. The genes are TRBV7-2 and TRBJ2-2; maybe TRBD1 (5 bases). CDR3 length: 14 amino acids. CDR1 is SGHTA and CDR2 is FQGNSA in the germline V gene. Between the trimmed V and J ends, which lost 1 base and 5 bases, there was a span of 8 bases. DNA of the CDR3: TGTGCCAGCAGCTTAGAAGGGGTTACCGGGGAGCTGTTTTTT. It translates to CASSLEGVTGELFF.

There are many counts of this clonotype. The CDR3 DNA reads TGTGCCAGCAGCCCCCCGGCGGGGGGTTACAATGAGCAGTTCTTC. Translated: CASSPPAGGYNEQFF. The chain uses TRBV7-8 and TRBJ2-1, with 8 bases aligning to TRBD2. The CDR3 covers 15 residues. Germline trimming cut 5 bases from V and 4 bases from J; bases unmatched to any gene: 7. Germline V lookup: CDR1 SGHVS, CDR2 FQNEAQ.

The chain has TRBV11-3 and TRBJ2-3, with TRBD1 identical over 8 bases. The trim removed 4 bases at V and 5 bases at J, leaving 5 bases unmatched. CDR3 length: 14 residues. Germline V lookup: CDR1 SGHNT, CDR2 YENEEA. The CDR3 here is CASSSTGDLDTQYF. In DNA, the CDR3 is TGTGCCAGCAGCTCGACAGGGGACCTAGATACGCAGTATTTT.

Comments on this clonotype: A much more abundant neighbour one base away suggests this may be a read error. The CDR3 spells CASNYFTKAEAFF. CDR3 nucleotides: TGTGCCAGCAACTACTTCACCAAAGCTGAAGCTTTCTTT. The genes are TRBV14 and TRBJ1-1; D remains ambiguous. This CDR3 contains 13 residues. With 7 bases removed from V and 6 bases from J, the gap between germline ends came to 15 bases. CDR1 and CDR2 from the germline V gene are SGHDN and FVKESK.